This is a list of T cell receptor beta chains from one sample in a study of blood T cell repertoires in COVID-19. Only in-frame clones appear in the TCRdb table, and some are missing; sequencing was by immunoSEQ multiplex PCR. The sample shows over 150,000 clones, about 89% of them seen only once. The sequenced sample consisted of peripheral blood. Receptor source: a young man who had recovered from COVID-19. Both conserved end residues are part of each CDR3. D genes are given only for firm matches. A row's size may be missing; if present it is once, few, many or a size class.

DNA	CDR3	size	V	J	D
TGCGCCAGCAGCCGGGGACAGGGGTTCGACTATGGCTACACCTTC	CASSRGQGFDYGYTF	NA	TRBV5-1	TRBJ1-2	TRBD1
TGTGCCAGCAGCTGGGCCGGGACAGTAAATTCACCCCTCCACTTT	CASSWAGTVNSPLHF	NA	TRBV7-9	TRBJ1-6	TRBD1
TGTGCCTGGAAAAGGGGACTAGCGTCGCGGGAGCAGTTCTTC	CAWKRGLASREQFF	NA	TRBV30	TRBJ2-1	TRBD2
TGTGCCGACCGGCTAGCGGGAGAAGAGACCCAGTACTTC	CADRLAGEETQYF	NA	TRBV5-8	TRBJ2-5	TRBD2
TGTGCCAGCAGTCTTCGGGACAGGGATTTAGCCGGGGGCAATGAGCAGTTCTTC	CASSLRDRDLAGGNEQFF	NA	TRBV7-6	TRBJ2-1	TRBD1
TGTGCCAGCAGCTTAGAAGGGGGATCGGGCACTGAAGCTTTCTTT	CASSLEGGSGTEAFF	NA	TRBV11-2	TRBJ1-1	NA
TGCACCAGCAGCCAAGGACTAGCGGGAGCTAGTGAGCAGTTCTTC	CTSSQGLAGASEQFF	NA	TRBV1	TRBJ2-1	NA
TGTGCCACCAGTTCGGGTAGAGGGGGCGAGCAGTACTTC	CATSSGRGGEQYF	NA	TRBV24-1	TRBJ2-7	NA
TGTGCCAGCACCAGGGGGAATGAAGCTTTCTTT	CASTRGNEAFF	NA	TRBV25-1	TRBJ1-1	TRBD1
TGTGCCAGCACCTCGGGAGGTACAGATACGCAGTATTTT	CASTSGGTDTQYF	NA	TRBV7-2	TRBJ2-3	TRBD2
TGTGCCAGCTCACCTTCGACAGGGGGCGCGAATCAGCCCCAGCATTTT	CASSPSTGGANQPQHF	NA	TRBV18	TRBJ1-5	TRBD1
TGTGCCAGCAGCGTTCTGGACAGCACCGAGCAGTACTTC	CASSVLDSTEQYF	NA	TRBV9	TRBJ2-7	NA
TGCGCCAGCAGCTTAGCGGACAGGGGCTCACTTGTTGGTCAGCCCCAGCATTTT	CASSLADRGSLVGQPQHF	NA	TRBV5-1	TRBJ1-5	TRBD1
TGTGCCAGCAGTTCACTTGCTGAAGCTTTCTTT	CASSSLAEAFF	NA	TRBV6-5	TRBJ1-1	NA
TGCGCCAGAAGGAGGGGTGGAGGGTGGGGCTACACCTTC	CARRRGGGWGYTF	NA	TRBV5-1	TRBJ1-2	NA
TGTGCCAGCAGTTTAGGGGGGGCTAAGCAGTTCTTC	CASSLGGAKQFF	NA	TRBV28	TRBJ2-1	NA
TGTGCCAGCAGTTTGGAGACCGGACTAGCGAACGGGGAGCTGTTTTTT	CASSLETGLANGELFF	NA	TRBV28	TRBJ2-2	TRBD2
TGCAGTGTCCAACGCCCAGGGACCCAGTACTTC	CSVQRPGTQYF	NA	TRBV20-1	TRBJ2-5	NA
TGTGCCAGCAGCTGGTCTCAGGGCGAGCAGTACTTC	CASSWSQGEQYF	once	TRBV7-9	TRBJ2-7	NA
TGTGCCAGCAGCCAACAGGGGCGAAGCCACGAGCAGTACTTC	CASSQQGRSHEQYF	NA	TRBV7-9	TRBJ2-7	TRBD1
TGTGCCAGCAGGGAGACAGGGACTAGCTCCTACGAGCAGTACTTC	CASRETGTSSYEQYF	few	TRBV6-5	TRBJ2-7	NA
TGTGCCACCAGCAGGGACGCCGGGACACCTAATTCACCCCTCCACTTT	CATSRDAGTPNSPLHF	NA	TRBV15	TRBJ1-6	NA